The rows below give T cell receptor beta chains drawn from one sample of a study of PD-1 blockade in classical Hodgkin lymphoma. The data were produced by immunoSEQ multiplex PCR, yet TCRdb's version contains in-frame clones alone and is incomplete. Here the sample spans around 4,000 clones, approximately 72% being singletons. The sequenced sample was CD8+ T cells from blood, obtained before the fourth cycle of nivolumab. The receptors originated from a human donor with classical Hodgkin lymphoma. Both conserved end residues are part of each CDR3. The D gene is left open where the match is weak. Clone sizes are given selectively: once, few, many, or a class where the clone is expanded.

size	D	V	J	DNA	CDR3
-	TRBD1	TRBV6-4	TRBJ2-1	TGTGCCAGCAGCTCGGGACAGACCTACAATGAGCAGTTCTTC	CASSSGQTYNEQFF
-	TRBD2	TRBV7-8	TRBJ2-5	TGTGCCAGCATCTACCCCGGCGGGGGGCGGGAGACCCAGTACTTC	CASIYPGGGRETQYF
once	-	TRBV25-1	TRBJ2-3	TGTGCCAGCAGTGAATATGGGGTGGGGTTGGATACGCAGTATTTT	CASSEYGVGLDTQYF
-	-	TRBV19	TRBJ2-3	TGTGCCAGTAGCAGGGCAGGAGATACGCAGTATTTT	CASSRAGDTQYF
few	TRBD1	TRBV4-1	TRBJ1-5	TGCGCCAGCAGCCCCGTTGACAGGGGACTTCAGCCCCAGCATTTT	CASSPVDRGLQPQHF
few	-	TRBV27	TRBJ2-2	TGTGCCAGCAGTTTAGGTATCGCCGGGGAGCTGTTTTTT	CASSLGIAGELFF
-	TRBD2	TRBV5-1	TRBJ2-2	TGCGCCAGCAGCTTTACTAGCGGGAGGCGTTTCCGGGGTACCGGGGAGCTGTTTTTT	CASSFTSGRRFRGTGELFF
large	TRBD1	TRBV15	TRBJ1-1	TGTGCCACCAGGTCCGACAGGGTCGGCCCTGAAGCTTTCTTT	CATRSDRVGPEAFF
-	TRBD1	TRBV4-1	TRBJ2-5	TGCGCCAGCAGCCAAGAGTTGGGACAGGGCTGGATAGAGACCCAGTACTTC	CASSQELGQGWIETQYF
-	-	TRBV6-4	TRBJ2-1	TGTGCCAGCAGTGACTCAGGGCGGGAGCAGTTCTTC	CASSDSGREQFF
-	-	TRBV4-1	TRBJ2-5	TGCGCCAGCAGCCAAGGGTCTTTAATAGCGGAAGAGACCCAGTACTTC	CASSQGSLIAEETQYF
few	TRBD1	TRBV28	TRBJ2-1	TGTGCCAGCAGTGAAGGACAGGACTACAATGAGCAGTTCTTC	CASSEGQDYNEQFF
-	TRBD2	TRBV4-3	TRBJ2-7	TGCGCCAGCAGCCAAGATCCCCCCCTAGCGGGAGGTGTCGAGCAGTACTTC	CASSQDPPLAGGVEQYF
-	TRBD2	TRBV6-4	TRBJ2-1	TGTGCCAGCAGTGACGGGGGGGAATTCAGTCACAATGAGCAGTTCTTC	CASSDGGEFSHNEQFF
-	-	TRBV27	TRBJ1-2	TGTGCCAGCAGTTTTCAGGGAATCTCACCTTATGGCTACACCTTC	CASSFQGISPYGYTF
-	-	TRBV27	TRBJ2-5	TGTGCCAGCAGCCTGGGATTCAAACCCGGGACCCAGTACTTC	CASSLGFKPGTQYF
-	-	TRBV11-2	TRBJ2-5	TGTGCCAGCAGCTTAGTAGTAGAAGAGACCCAGTACTTC	CASSLVVEETQYF
-	-	TRBV5-5	TRBJ2-3	TGTGCCAGCAGCTTGCCCATGGGCGATACGCAGTATTTT	CASSLPMGDTQYF
few	-	TRBV15	TRBJ2-1	TGTGCCACCAGCAGAGTTGGGCTAGCGTACAATGAGCAGTTCTTC	CATSRVGLAYNEQFF
-	-	TRBV9	TRBJ2-3	TGTGCCAGCAGCGTAGTAGGATCCAGCCCCACAGATACGCAGTATTTT	CASSVVGSSPTDTQYF
-	TRBD1	TRBV27	TRBJ2-3	TGTGCCAGCAGCCTGGACAGGAGCACAGATACGCAGTATTTT	CASSLDRSTDTQYF
-	-	TRBV2	TRBJ2-5	TGTGCCAGCATTATGCGAAATCCGCGGGGTTGGGAGACCCAGTACTTC	CASIMRNPRGWETQYF
-	-	TRBV27	TRBJ1-2	TGTGCCAGCAGTTTCGGACGGCTCTATGGCTACACCTTC	CASSFGRLYGYTF
-	TRBD1	TRBV4-3	TRBJ2-3	TGCGCCAGCAGCCAAGGGGGCAGGGGGTTTAGCACAGATACGCAGTATTTT	CASSQGGRGFSTDTQYF
-	TRBD2	TRBV13	TRBJ2-1	TGTGCCAGCAGCACCGCCGGGACTAGCGTTTACAATGAGCAGTTCTTC	CASSTAGTSVYNEQFF
-	-	TRBV27	TRBJ1-5	TGTGCCAGCAGTCCTCAGCCCAATAGCAATCAGCCCCAGCATTTT	CASSPQPNSNQPQHF
-	-	TRBV10-3	TRBJ1-1	TGTGCCATCAGGGCGGGACTGACAGTTATGAACACTGAAGCTTTCTTT	CAIRAGLTVMNTEAFF
-	-	TRBV27	TRBJ1-3	TGTGCCAGCAGTTTGTCCCAGTCTGGAAACACCATATATTTT	CASSLSQSGNTIYF
-	-	TRBV4-1	TRBJ2-3	TGCGCCAGCAGCCAAGACTCGGACGGCGGGGGCCCCACAGATACGCAGTATTTT	CASSQDSDGGGPTDTQYF
-	TRBD1	TRBV19	TRBJ1-1	TGTGCCAGTAGTTGGACTACAGGGGGAAGGACTGAAGCTTTCTTT	CASSWTTGGRTEAFF
-	-	TRBV25-1	TRBJ2-5	TGTGCCAGCAGTGAAGTTTCACGAGAAGAGACCCAGTACTTC	CASSEVSREETQYF
medium-sized	TRBD1	TRBV7-6	TRBJ1-5	TGTGCCAGCAGCCCGGGACAGGCTCAAAGCAATCAGCCCCAGCATTTT	CASSPGQAQSNQPQHF
medium-sized	TRBD1	TRBV4-3	TRBJ1-6	TGCGCCAGTGCTCCAGGGGGTCTAATGTCACCCCTCCACTTT	CASAPGGLMSPLHF
-	-	TRBV2	TRBJ1-2	TGTGCCAGCAGTCCCAATTGGGGGGGTGGATATGGCTACACCTTC	CASSPNWGGGYGYTF
-	-	TRBV10-3	TRBJ1-5	TGTGCCATCACTCCAGGGATTGGCCAGCCCCAGCATTTT	CAITPGIGQPQHF
-	TRBD1	TRBV10-2	TRBJ2-2	TGCGCCAGCAGGAACCGGGACAGGGGTATCTCCGGGGAGCTGTTTTTT	CASRNRDRGISGELFF
-	-	TRBV5-4	TRBJ1-3	TGTGCCAGCAGCCAGTATCAGGACAACTCTGGAAACACCATATATTTT	CASSQYQDNSGNTIYF
-	-	TRBV4-2	TRBJ2-5	TGTGCCAGCAGCTCACCCGGTTTCGGGGAGACCCAGTACTTC	CASSSPGFGETQYF
-	-	TRBV13	TRBJ1-2	TGTGCCAGCAGTTACGGGGGAAAATATGGCTACACCTTC	CASSYGGKYGYTF
once	-	TRBV6-4	TRBJ2-1	TGTGCCAGCAGTGAGAGTCTTACGGGACATGGCCGGCTAATGTTCTTC	CASSESLTGHGRLMFF
-	TRBD2	TRBV7-2	TRBJ2-1	TGTGCCAGCAGCCTCAGTCCCCTAGCGGGAGGGTACAATGAGCAGTTCTTC	CASSLSPLAGGYNEQFF
-	-	TRBV6-5	TRBJ1-5	TGTGCCAGCAGTTACGGAAATAGCAATCAGCCCCAGCATTTT	CASSYGNSNQPQHF
-	TRBD2	TRBV9	TRBJ2-7	TGTGCCAGCAGCGTAGGAAGACTAGCGTCCTCCTACGAGCAGTACTTC	CASSVGRLASSYEQYF
-	TRBD1	TRBV12-5	TRBJ2-1	TGTGCTAGTGGGGACACAGGGGTGAATGAGCAGTTCTTC	CASGDTGVNEQFF
-	-	TRBV11-2	TRBJ1-4	TGTGCCAGCAGCTTAAATTTAGTGGGGGTCGGGGCATTGGTCGAAAAACTGTTTTTT	CASSLNLVGVGALVEKLFF
large	-	TRBV4-3	TRBJ1-3	TGCGCCAGCAGCCAAGAGCGACAGGCGAGCTCTGGAAACACCATATATTTT	CASSQERQASSGNTIYF
-	TRBD2	TRBV10-1	TRBJ2-2	TGCGCCAGCAGGGTAGCGGGGGGGGCCAACACCGGGGAGCTGTTTTTT	CASRVAGGANTGELFF
once	TRBD2	TRBV9	TRBJ2-1	TGTGCCAGCAGCGTAGGGACTAGCGGCCACAATGAGCAGTTCTTC	CASSVGTSGHNEQFF
few	TRBD2	TRBV5-6	TRBJ2-1	TGTGCCAGCAGCTCGGGACTAGCGGGGGGGCAGCAGTTCTTC	CASSSGLAGGQQFF
-	-	TRBV27	TRBJ1-1	TGTGCCAGCAGTTTACGGGCTAGGGGGGACACTGAAGCTTTCTTT	CASSLRARGDTEAFF
few	-	TRBV7-6	TRBJ2-5	TGTGCCAGCAGCCCTAGGGGGTCGCAAGAGACCCAGTACTTC	CASSPRGSQETQYF
few	-	TRBV5-4	TRBJ2-1	TGTGCCAGCTACTACGGGGCTGAGCAGTTCTTC	CASYYGAEQFF
once	-	TRBV5-4	TRBJ1-4	TGCGCCAGCAGCCAAGATTGGGGAATTTTGAGATCTAATGAAAAACTGTTTTTT	CASSQDWGILRSNEKLFF
once	TRBD1	TRBV29-1	TRBJ1-2	TGCAGCGTTGAAGCCCCGGGACAGTACTATGGCTACACCTTC	CSVEAPGQYYGYTF
few	-	TRBV30	TRBJ1-6	TGTGCCTGCCTCCATCAGGCTAATTCACCCCTCCACTTT	CACLHQANSPLHF